This TCR beta chain was retrieved from a study of blood T cell repertoires in COVID-19. V lost 6 bases, J lost 11 bases, and 8 bases stayed unmatched. The CDR3 covers 13 residues. This study enrolled people aged 18 to 89 from about two dozen US geographic areas. Participants had their cohort set by participant-reported clinical history. Repertoires were generated with immunoSEQ multiplex PCR, while TCRdb's copy carries only in-frame clones and drops some. In the table there are around 400,000 clones, more than 70% of which are singletons. Input material: PBMCs or T cells enriched from blood (not recorded which). The clonotype comes from a woman under 30 who had been exposed to COVID-19. V usage is TRBV12-3 or TRBV12-4 and J usage is TRBJ1-4; TRBD1 matches at 8 bases. The CDR3 spells CASSRTGLGKLFF. The CDR3 nucleotides are TGTGCCAGCAGCCGGACAGGGCTGGGGAAACTGTTTTTT.